The entry below gives a single TCR beta chain sequence along with its context. The antigen is undetermined. The entry originates in a study of cytotoxic CD8 clonotypes in ibrutinib-treated CLL. Overall study context: Partial responders approximately 24, complete 2; roughly 12 progressed and around 15 stayed in remission by median approximately 5.5 years. Median treatment time before response sampling was roughly twelve months, range 6 to 36.

Study results and limitations: T-cell clonality at baseline went above that of age-matched healthy donors and rose and fell with circulating CD8+ T-cell counts.

The repertoire was sequenced with immunoSEQ multiplex PCR; TCRdb's copy has only in-frame clones and lacks some. The sample contains about 180,000 clones, roughly four fifths of which appear only once. The source is a human donor with chronic lymphocytic leukemia. The source material was PBMCs, sampled after 24 months of ibrutinib treatment.

The CDR3 region is CASSYQRSPYEQYF. In nucleotides, the CDR3 is TGTGCCAGCAGTTACCAGAGGAGCCCCTACGAGCAGTACTTC. The chain carries TRBV6-6 and TRBJ2-7; D unresolved. CDR1 is MNHNY and CDR2 is SVGAGI in the germline V gene (reference sequence). This CDR3 is built from 14 residues. V was pared by 2 bases and J by 2 bases, with 10 bases between.